This TCR beta chain was captured by sequencing in a study of control samples from healthy donors and cancer patients. This clone showed up just a few times. With V trimmed by 3 bases and J by 1 base, 5 bases remained unmatched. The germline V gene encodes CDR1 GTSNPN and CDR2 SVGIG (reference sequence). The CDR3 runs 14 residues. Here immunoSEQ multiplex PCR was the method, and the copy in TCRdb shows in-frame clones only, minus some. The repertoire has about 89,000 clones, around nine tenths of them found once; the top ten carry around 21%. This clonotype was obtained from a man aged 30-40 years in good health. The gene calls are TRBV30 and TRBJ1-1; 7 nucleotides align to TRBD1. The specimen sequenced was blood. The DNA for the CDR3 is TGTGCCTGGAGCTTATGGACAGGGAACACTGAAGCTTTCTTT. Amino acids: CAWSLWTGNTEAFF.